This TCR beta chain was captured by sequencing in a study of cytomegalovirus exposure and HLA in healthy donors. Study-level results: Earlier findings revealed that most TCR beta V segments proved productive either about 87% or about 30% of the time. Fewer N-insertions than the roughly 650-donor mean were reportedly shown by an Asian-associated ancestry cluster in a later analysis. After further analysis at a later stage, 16,951 TCR beta sequences were associated with HLA alleles at 0.05 false discovery rate.

Donors showed nominal health when sampled, although they likely had unrecorded immune exposures. Worth noting for this clone: Antigen unknown.

PCR employed 60 Vbeta and 13 Jbeta primers. TCRdb's table, derived via immunoSEQ multiplex PCR, lists solely in-frame clones and lacks some. The sample lists about 150,000 clones, 65% to 85% seen once, with roughly 4.3% in the top ten. V gave up 4 bases and J gave up 4 bases, with 8 bases separating them. Germline CDR1 and CDR2: SGHAT and FQNNGV. This CDR3 is 13 amino acids long. This sequence joins TRBV11-2 and TRBJ1-5, with a tentative D call TRBD1 (6 bases). Sample: PBMCs. The clonotype was recovered from a male donor in good health and CMV-seronegative. CDR3 nucleotides: TGTGCCAGCAGCTCAGGACAGAATCAGCCCCAGCATTTT. Translated, it gives CASSSGQNQPQHF.